Each of the 23 T cell receptor beta chains below was sequenced from the same sample in a study of blood T cells in healthy people across ages. A second PCR of 7 to 11 cycles used a sample-barcoded 5' primer and a J-beta primer mix. TCRdb re-derived calls from the 5' RACE reads in MiXCR, one entry per CDR3 protein. The repertoire holds about 1.8 million distinct CDR3 sequences, with about 49% as singletons. Sequencing input: blood. The receptors originated from a woman aged 40 to 50 in good health.

The J gene is TRBJ1-5, the V gene TRBV3-1; D call uncertain. Trimming stripped 1 base from V and 0 bases from J, with 7 bases between. Germline loops: CDR1 LGHDT, CDR2 YNNKEL (reference sequence). This CDR3 is built from 15 residues. The DNA of the CDR3 is TGTGCCAGCAGCCAAGGGTCTAATAGCAATCAGCCCCAGCATTTT. Protein sequence: CASSQGSNSNQPQHF.

The V and J genes are TRBV27 and TRBJ2-4; possible D gene TRBD1, 5 bases. Germline V lookup: CDR1 MNHEY, CDR2 SMNVEV (reference sequence). Trimming shortened V by 1 base and J by 13 bases, and 20 bases separated the two germline ends. The CDR3 is 15 residues long. CDR3 region: CASSLFAGNSYKQYF. CDR3 in DNA: TGTGCCAGCAGTTTATTTGCAGGGAACTCCTACAAGCAGTACTTC.

The V gene is TRBV13, the J gene TRBJ1-1, with a tentative D call TRBD1 (6 bases). The CDR3 consists of 12 residues. In germline, CDR1 is PRHDT, CDR2 FYEKMQ (reference sequence). V lost 5 bases to trimming and J lost 11 bases, with 15 bases between them. The CDR3 DNA follows: TGTGCCAGCAGCACGTCAACAGGGCGGGCTTTCTTT. Protein product: CASSTSTGRAFF.

This rearrangement joins TRBV2 to TRBJ1-1; tentatively, D is TRBD1 (5 bases). Germline V gives CDR1 SNHLY, CDR2 FYNNEI. The CDR3 is made up of 12 amino acids. Trimming removed 6 bases at V and 3 bases at J, with 8 bases between. The CDR3 DNA reads as TGTGCCAGCAGAGCAGGGTACACTGAAGCTTTCTTT. It specifies CASRAGYTEAFF.

On this clonotype itself: One end of the junction varies from germline; a read error may be responsible. The rearrangement uses TRBV5-1 and TRBJ1-6; 9 nucleotides line up with TRBD1. Per germline, CDR1 SGHRS and CDR2 YFSETQ. The CDR3 has 14 amino acids. CDR3 sequence reads: CASSGGQGNSPPHF. The CDR3 nucleotides read TGCGCCAGCAGCGGGGGACAGGGTAATTCACCCCCCCACTTT.

The V and J genes are TRBV11-1 and TRBJ1-2; D is possibly TRBD1 (5 bases). V was shortened by 5 bases and J by 6 bases, with 16 bases between the two germline ends. The CDR3 sequence is 14 residues long. CDR1 and CDR2 (germline): SGHAT, FQDESV (reference sequence). CDR3: CASSRDPEGHGYTF. CDR3 DNA sequence: TGTGCCAGCAGCAGAGACCCAGAGGGGCATGGCTACACCTTC.

In this sample, this clonotype turned up a few times. The chain is built from TRBV7-2 and TRBJ2-3; tentatively, D is TRBD1 (6 bases). This CDR3 region has 12 residues. From germline, CDR1 is SGHTA and CDR2 FQGNSA. V was cut by 8 bases and J by 4 bases, with 10 bases left in between. Written as DNA, the CDR3 is TGTGCCAGCCACAGGGCCCCAGATACGCAGTATTTT. It encodes CASHRAPDTQYF. Based on the CDR3 plus reference TRBV7-2 and TRBJ2-3, the full variable domain is GAGVSQSPSNKVTEKGKDVELRCDPISGHTALYWYRQSLGQGLEFLIYFQGNSAPDKSGLPSDRFSAERTGGSVSTLTIQRTQQEDSAVYLCASHRAPDTQYFGPGTRLTVL.

The J gene is TRBJ2-5, the V gene TRBV4-2, with 9 bases lining up with TRBD1. The CDR3 length is 15 residues. CDR1 is LGHNA and CDR2 is YNFKEQ in the germline V gene. Trimming took 2 bases from V and 5 from J; bases not matched to a gene: 6. The CDR3 is CASSQPTGGGETQYF. CDR3 nucleotide sequence: TGTGCCAGCAGCCAACCGACAGGGGGAGGGGAGACCCAGTACTTC.

This clonotype has a handful of counts. The CDR3 DNA reads as TGTGCCAGCAGCTTTGTACAGAACTATGGCTACACCTTC. The encoded protein is CASSFVQNYGYTF. This sequence joins TRBV7-2 and TRBJ1-2; D call uncertain. V was pared by 3 bases and J by 2 bases, with 7 bases between. This CDR3 comprises 13 residues. Germline V CDR1 and CDR2: SGHTA, FQGNSA.

V gene TRBV4-1 combines with J gene TRBJ2-5, with D tentatively TRBD2 (5 bases). V was trimmed by 2 bases and J by 2 bases, leaving 15 bases between them. CDR1 and CDR2 from the germline V gene are MGHRA and YSYEKL. This CDR3 spans 16 amino acids. The CDR3 loop reads CASSQSGSGIQETQYF. As DNA, the CDR3 is TGCGCCAGCAGCCAATCTGGGAGTGGAATACAAGAGACCCAGTACTTC.

This chain uses TRBV7-9 with TRBJ1-2, with 7 bases identical to TRBD1. With 5 bases clipped from V and 8 bases from J, the junction kept 14 bases outside the gene matches. CDR1 is SEHNR, CDR2 FQNEAQ, per germline (reference sequence). The CDR3 runs to 15 residues. In DNA form, the CDR3 reads TGTGCCAGCAGCCCGCAACCCGACAGGGAAGGGGGCTACACCTTC. It yields the protein CASSPQPDREGGYTF.

This chain links TRBV5-1 with TRBJ2-1; the match to TRBD1 covers 7 bases. Germline loops: CDR1 SGHRS, CDR2 YFSETQ. The CDR3 totals 14 residues. Unmatched junction bases numbered 8, after V lost 4 bases and J lost 7 bases. Here the CDR3 reads CASSIRTGENEQFF. CDR3 coding DNA: TGCGCCAGCAGCATCCGGACAGGAGAGAATGAGCAGTTCTTC.

This clonotype was seen a handful of times. This chain links TRBV9 with TRBJ1-1; D possibly corresponds to TRBD1 (5 bases). This CDR3 spans 15 amino acids. Per germline, CDR1 SGDLS and CDR2 YYNGEE. V was pared by 0 bases and J by 1 base, with 10 bases between. The DNA for the CDR3 is TGTGCCAGCAGCGTAGCTGGGGCGGAGAACACTGAAGCTTTCTTT. Translating it yields CASSVAGAENTEAFF.

V gene TRBV5-1 combines with J gene TRBJ1-5; perhaps TRBD1 as D (5 bases). This CDR3 is 14 amino acids long. Trimming took off 4 bases at V and 2 bases at J, with 10 bases between the two ends. CDR1 and CDR2 (germline): SGHRS, YFSETQ. The CDR3 nucleotides read TGCGCCAGCAGCCGAAGGGGTGGCAATCAGCCCCAGCATTTT. Translation: CASSRRGGNQPQHF.

The V call is TRBV28, the J call TRBJ2-1, with 8 positions matching TRBD2. The germline V gene encodes CDR1 MDHEN and CDR2 SYDVKM. Unmatched junction bases numbered 10, after V lost 3 bases and J lost 12 bases. The CDR3 is 14 residues long. CDR3 DNA: TGTGCCAGCAGTTTCTCTGGCGGGGGGCGGGGGCAGTTCTTC. Translated, it gives CASSFSGGGRGQFF.

This clonotype was detected only a few times. The gene calls are TRBV20-1 and TRBJ1-2; TRBD1 matches at 7 bases. V shed 1 base, J shed 2 bases, and the junction held 7 bases outside the gene matches. Germline loops: CDR1 DFQATT, CDR2 SNEGSKA (reference sequence). This CDR3 is 15 amino acids long. CDR3 in amino acids: CSARVTYRGNYGYTF. CDR3 bases: TGCAGTGCTAGAGTGACGTACAGGGGAAACTATGGCTACACCTTC.

This rearrangement joins TRBV12-5 to TRBJ2-5, with 13 bases matching TRBD2. V shed 5 bases and J 5 bases; nucleotides not matched to a gene: 20. The CDR3 contains 20 residues. Germline V CDR1 and CDR2: LGHNT, FRNRAP. CDR3 in DNA: TGTGCTAGTGGTCCGAACGTCGTCGCAACTAGCGGGGGGGCGTTTGAGACCCAGTACTTC. This gives the protein CASGPNVVATSGGAFETQYF.

The V call is TRBV6-2 or TRBV6-3, the J call TRBJ2-1; D is possibly TRBD1 (5 bases). V was cut by 10 bases and J by 0 bases, with 10 bases left in between. The CDR3 totals 13 residues. CDR1 is MNHEY, CDR2 SVGEGT, per germline. In DNA, the CDR3 is TGTGCCACCCTGACAGTCTCCTACAATGAGCAGTTCTTC. This gives the protein CATLTVSYNEQFF.

This rearrangement joins TRBV27 to TRBJ2-3; the D is unclear. This CDR3 has 15 amino acids. The V gene lost 7 bases and the J gene lost 2 bases, with 16 bases spanning the gap. Germline assignment: CDR1 MNHEY and CDR2 SMNVEV (reference sequence). This chain's CDR3 is CASTPRWVNTDTQYF. CDR3 coding DNA: TGTGCCAGCACCCCCCGTTGGGTCAACACAGATACGCAGTATTTT.

This clonotype was found a few times. The chain joins TRBV27 to TRBJ2-3; D is unclear. Germline assignment: CDR1 MNHEY and CDR2 SMNVEV (reference sequence). The CDR3 spans 14 residues. Between the trimmed V and J ends, which lost 0 bases and 5 bases, there was a span of 9 bases. The CDR3 DNA sequence: TGTGCCAGCAGTTTATCCCGGGTTGTAGATACGCAGTATTTT. This gives the protein CASSLSRVVDTQYF.

The V call is TRBV7-2, the J call TRBJ2-1; 11 nucleotides agree with TRBD2. The CDR3 is 15 residues long. The V gene's germline CDR1 is SGHTA and CDR2 FQGNSA. J lost 7 bases, V lost 0 bases, and 2 bases had no gene match. The CDR3 DNA follows: TGTGCCAGCAGCTTAGCCTGGACTAGCGGGAATGAGCAGTTCTTC. It codes for CASSLAWTSGNEQFF. Drawing the rest from reference TRBV7-2 and TRBJ2-1, the complete variable domain is GAGVSQSPSNKVTEKGKDVELRCDPISGHTALYWYRQSLGQGLEFLIYFQGNSAPDKSGLPSDRFSAERTGGSVSTLTIQRTQQEDSAVYLCASSLAWTSGNEQFFGPGTRLTVL.

The rearrangement uses TRBV2 and TRBJ2-3, with D possibly matching TRBD1 (5 bases). Trimming removed 5 bases at V and 2 bases at J, with 17 bases between. There are 16 residues in the CDR3. CDR1 is SNHLY, CDR2 FYNNEI, per germline. CDR3 in DNA: TGTGCCAGCAGTTTGGCGACAGTTAGCTTCACAGATACGCAGTATTTT. Residues: CASSLATVSFTDTQYF.

The rearrangement uses TRBV29-1 and TRBJ2-7; 8 nucleotides match TRBD1. The CDR3 loop spans 11 amino acids. Germline trimming cut 7 bases from V and 12 bases from J; bases unmatched to any gene: 11. Germline V gives CDR1 SQVTM, CDR2 ANQGSEA. In DNA form, the CDR3 reads TGCAGCGCTATGACAGGGGAGACCCGGTACTTC. Protein sequence: CSAMTGETRYF.